Listed below are T cell receptor beta chains from one sample, sequenced in a study of blood T cell repertoires in COVID-19. Generated by immunoSEQ multiplex PCR, the TCRdb table keeps only in-frame clones and is missing some. This table has under 250,000 clones, 80% to 90% appearing once. The specimen sequenced was peripheral blood. The receptors originated from a woman aged 65 to 85 with acute or convalescent COVID-19. Both conserved end residues are part of each CDR3. A D gene is named only where the DNA matches it firmly. Expanded clones are given a class, and other clones once, few, many or no size at all.

j_gene	v_gene	abundance	d_gene	CDR3aa	CDR3nt
TRBJ1-6	TRBV19	-	TRBD1	CASTGQGSSPLHF	TGTGCCAGTACGGGACAGGGGAGTTCACCCCTCCACTTT
TRBJ1-2	TRBV1	few	-	CTSSQGIDYGYTF	TGCACCAGCAGCCAAGGAATAGACTATGGCTACACCTTC
TRBJ2-7	TRBV5-1	-	TRBD1	CASSWTGGSYEQYF	TGCGCCAGCAGCTGGACAGGGGGATCCTACGAGCAGTACTTC
TRBJ2-3	TRBV6-5	-	-	CASRETVTDTQYF	TGTGCCAGCAGAGAGACAGTCACAGATACGCAGTATTTT
TRBJ1-5	TRBV5-1	-	-	CASSLGDSPNQPQHF	TGCGCCAGCAGCTTGGGCGACAGCCCTAATCAGCCCCAGCATTTT
TRBJ2-3	TRBV14	many	-	CASSQYGGPTDTQYF	TGTGCCAGCAGCCAATATGGGGGCCCCACAGATACGCAGTATTTT
TRBJ1-5	TRBV6-5	-	TRBD1	CASRSGQGLDQPQHF	TGTGCCAGCAGGAGTGGACAGGGGCTCGATCAGCCCCAGCATTTT
TRBJ1-1	TRBV6-5	-	-	CASSYSGGNTEAFF	TGTGCCAGCAGTTACTCCGGGGGAAACACTGAAGCTTTCTTT
TRBJ1-2	TRBV5-5	once	-	CASSLTGANYGYTF	TGTGCCAGCAGCTTGACAGGAGCCAACTATGGCTACACCTTC
TRBJ1-1	TRBV25-1	-	TRBD1	CASSGTGAKAFF	TGTGCCAGCAGTGGGACAGGCGCGAAAGCTTTCTTT